Listed below are T cell receptor beta chains from one sample, sequenced in a study of control samples from healthy donors and cancer patients. TCRdb's table, derived via immunoSEQ multiplex PCR, lists solely in-frame clones and lacks some. Of about 98,000 clones listed, 90% to 95% are singletons. Sequences were obtained from blood. These receptors all come from a woman under 30 in good health. CDR3s include the opening cysteine and the closing phenylalanine or tryptophan. D genes are given only for firm matches. Clone sizes are given selectively: once, few, many, or a class where the clone is expanded.

V gene	clone size	D gene	J gene	CDR3 DNA	CDR3 protein
TRBV6-1	.	TRBD2	TRBJ2-1	TGTGCCAGCAGTGATTTTAGCGGGAGGGCGGGTGAGCAGTTCTTC	CASSDFSGRAGEQFF
TRBV20-1	.	.	TRBJ2-7	TGCAGTGCTAGTTTGGGGAGAGACGAGCAGTACTTC	CSASLGRDEQYF
TRBV27	.	TRBD1	TRBJ2-7	TGTGCCAGCAGTACCCCTCACAGGGGTCTCCCCTACGAGCAGTACTTC	CASSTPHRGLPYEQYF
TRBV7-9	.	.	TRBJ1-2	TGTGCCAGCAGCTTAGTGCCCGGACAGTGGTGGGACTATGGCTACACCTTC	CASSLVPGQWWDYGYTF
TRBV29-1	.	.	TRBJ1-1	TGCAGCGCCGTAAGAGACGGCCGAGGGACTGAAGCTTTCTTT	CSAVRDGRGTEAFF
TRBV5-6	.	.	TRBJ2-1	TGTGCCAGCAGCCCCCCCGTGACGGCGAGCTACAATGAGCAGTTCTTC	CASSPPVTASYNEQFF
TRBV5-1	.	TRBD1	TRBJ1-2	TGCGCCAGCAGCCCGGGACAGGGCTATGGCTACACCTTC	CASSPGQGYGYTF
TRBV5-4	.	.	TRBJ2-4	TGTGCCAGCAGCTCCCCGACCGACAGTCTAGGGAACATTCAGTACTTC	CASSSPTDSLGNIQYF
TRBV7-9	.	.	TRBJ1-3	TGTGCCAGCAGCTTAGCGGGCAGCTCTGGAAACACCATATATTTT	CASSLAGSSGNTIYF
TRBV29-1	.	.	TRBJ1-4	TGCAGCGCCGGGGGAGGTTGGGAAAAACTGTTTTTT	CSAGGGWEKLFF
TRBV27	.	.	TRBJ2-7	TGTGCCAGCAGTTTATATCTGGGGGGGCCTGGCGAGCAGTACTTC	CASSLYLGGPGEQYF
TRBV21-1	.	.	TRBJ1-1	TGTGCCAGCAGCATGTTTTCACAGCCCGATTTGAACACTGAAGCTTTCTTT	CASSMFSQPDLNTEAFF
TRBV6-5	.	TRBD2	TRBJ2-7	TGTGCCAGCAGCCGATATGGGGAGGGAACCTACGAGCAGTACTTC	CASSRYGEGTYEQYF
TRBV6-6	.	TRBD1	TRBJ2-5	TGTGCCAGCAGTCCAAGGACCCGGGACAGACTCCAAGAGACCCAGTACTTC	CASSPRTRDRLQETQYF
TRBV28	.	.	TRBJ1-6	TGTGCCAGCAGTTTACTGGGGTCCTATAATTCACCCCTCCACTTT	CASSLLGSYNSPLHF
TRBV30	.	.	TRBJ1-2	TGTGCCTGGAGTCCATCGCGATTTAACTATGGCTACACCTTC	CAWSPSRFNYGYTF
TRBV2	.	.	TRBJ1-6	TGTGCCAGCGATAGGAGTTCACCCCTCCACTTT	CASDRSSPLHF
TRBV11-3	.	.	TRBJ1-6	TGTGCCAGCAGGCTTGTGGGTTATTCACCCCTCCACTTT	CASRLVGYSPLHF
TRBV7-9	few	.	TRBJ2-7	TGTGCCAGCAGCTTAGCGCACGGGGACGAGCAGTACTTC	CASSLAHGDEQYF
TRBV19	.	TRBD1	TRBJ1-6	TGTGCCAGTAGTCGGACAGGGGAATCACCCCTCCACTTT	CASSRTGESPLHF
TRBV30	.	.	TRBJ1-1	TGTGCCTGGAGAGTAGAAGCTTTCTTT	CAWRVEAFF
TRBV19	.	.	TRBJ2-7	TGTGCCAGTAGTATTAAGGCAGGGACAACCTTAGGCGAGCAGTACTTC	CASSIKAGTTLGEQYF
TRBV4-2	.	TRBD2	TRBJ2-1	TGTGCCAGCAGCCAAGGTCCCGGACTAGCGGGGGGTGGTCTCGCTACGGACTACAATGAGCAGTTCTTC	CASSQGPGLAGGGLATDYNEQFF
TRBV27	.	TRBD1	TRBJ1-5	TGTGCCAGTCGTCGTCAGGGGGGACAGCCCCAGCATTTT	CASRRQGGQPQHF
TRBV6-2/TRBV6-3	.	.	TRBJ2-1	TGTGCCAGCAGTTACTCTCGACTGAGGAATGAGCAGTTCTTC	CASSYSRLRNEQFF
TRBV6-1	.	.	TRBJ1-4	TGTGCCAGCAGTGAAAGAGTTCTGAATCCGACAACTAATGAAAAACTGTTTTTT	CASSERVLNPTTNEKLFF
TRBV7-2	once	.	TRBJ1-1	TGTGCCAGCAGCTTTTCCTGGGGGGTAATGAACACTGAAGCTTTCTTT	CASSFSWGVMNTEAFF
TRBV29-1	.	TRBD1	TRBJ2-2	TGCAGCGTTACGGGGACAGGGCCTAACACCGGGGGGCTGTTTTTT	CSVTGTGPNTGGLFF
TRBV6-5	few	TRBD2	TRBJ2-1	TGTGCCAGCGGGAAGCGGGAGGTTAATGAGCAGTTCTTC	CASGKREVNEQFF
TRBV2	.	.	TRBJ2-7	TGTGCCAGCTCGGGACAAAACTACGAGCAGTACTTC	CASSGQNYEQYF
TRBV27	.	TRBD2	TRBJ2-1	TGTGCCAGCATACCAGCGGGAGCTCCCTACAATGAGCAGTTCTTC	CASIPAGAPYNEQFF
TRBV4-1	once	TRBD1	TRBJ1-1	TGCGCCAGCAGCCAAGTTAGGACAGGCGGGGACACTGAAGCTTTCTTT	CASSQVRTGGDTEAFF
TRBV2	.	.	TRBJ1-3	TGTGCCAGCAGTGAAGAGGTTCTCTCTGGAAACACCATATATTTT	CASSEEVLSGNTIYF
TRBV27	.	TRBD1	TRBJ1-2	TGTGCCAGCAGTTCCTCTGTGGGACAGGAACTCTATGGCTACACCTTC	CASSSSVGQELYGYTF
TRBV5-4	.	.	TRBJ2-7	TGTGCCAGCAGCTTGAAACAGTCCTACGAGCAGTACTTC	CASSLKQSYEQYF
TRBV5-4	.	.	TRBJ2-5	TGTGCCAGCAGCCCCGAGTCAGGGGTGGAGACCCAGTACTTC	CASSPESGVETQYF
TRBV5-6	.	TRBD1	TRBJ1-1	TGTGCCAGCAGCTTACCCGGGACAGGGGATGAAGCTTTCTTT	CASSLPGTGDEAFF
TRBV5-6	.	TRBD2	TRBJ2-2	TGTGCCAGCAGCATTAGCGGGGGGGCGCGGGAGCTGTTTTTT	CASSISGGARELFF
TRBV9	.	.	TRBJ2-1	TGTGCCAGCAGCGTTGTGGGGGGATACAATGAGCAGTTCTTC	CASSVVGGYNEQFF
TRBV5-8	.	TRBD2	TRBJ2-7	TGTGCCAGCAGCCTAGGGCCTAGCGGGAGCTACGAGCAGTACTTC	CASSLGPSGSYEQYF
TRBV4-2	.	.	TRBJ1-1	TGTGCCAGCAGCCAAGATACGGCCGACTGGGGGAACACTGAAGCTTTCTTT	CASSQDTADWGNTEAFF